The 7 T cell receptor beta chains listed next were all sequenced from one sample in a study of blood T cell repertoires in COVID-19 (dated by TCRdb to about 2020). Library prep was done by the immunoSEQ multiplex PCR assay. The table comes from immuneACCESS by way of TCRdb, which keeps in-frame sequences with V and J called. Part of the clones is missing from these tables; in studies checked, under half for an unresolved V gene and the rest for unknown reasons. The sample contains around 240,000 clones, roughly nine tenths of them found a single time. Of the sample, 1% to 1.5% falls within the top ten clones. The specimen sequenced was PBMCs or T cells enriched from blood (not recorded which). The receptors originated from a human donor in a cohort exposed to, infected with or recovered from COVID-19 (not recorded which). The donor label of this sample is uncertain.

This chain uses TRBV4-2 with TRBJ2-4; TRBD2 aligns across 7 bases. From germline, CDR1 is LGHNA and CDR2 YNFKEQ. V lost 0 bases and J lost 2; bases outside the gene matches: 10. The CDR3 has 18 amino acids. This chain's CDR3 is CASSQDMASGGTKNIQYF. The CDR3 DNA sequence: TGTGCCAGCAGCCAAGATATGGCTAGCGGAGGAACCAAAAACATTCAGTACTTC.

This clone occurred once. The genes are TRBV19 and TRBJ1-2, with D hard to call. Germline V gene lookup returns CDR1 LNHDA and CDR2 SQIVND (reference sequence). This CDR3 spans 13 amino acids. V was trimmed by 0 bases and J by 2 bases, leaving 4 bases between them. DNA of the CDR3: TGTGCCAGTAGTATAGACCAAAACTATGGCTACACCTTC. It translates to CASSIDQNYGYTF.

The J gene is TRBJ1-5, the V gene TRBV7-9, with a weak D call TRBD1 (6 bases). This CDR3 spans 15 amino acids. Germline CDR1 is SEHNR and CDR2 is FQNEAQ (reference sequence). Trimming removed 5 bases from V and 3 bases from J, with 14 bases in between. CDR3 nucleotides: TGTGCCAGCAGCCTGGGTGGGGGCCCCAATCAGCCCCAGCATTTT. This encodes CASSLGGGPNQPQHF.

This sequence joins TRBV7-8 and TRBJ1-1, with 7 bases matching TRBD1. Germline trimming cut 8 bases from V and 0 bases from J; bases unmatched to any gene: 9. CDR1 SGHVS and CDR2 FQNEAQ come from the germline V gene. The CDR3 runs 15 residues. Here the CDR3 reads CASERGGAMNTEAFF. The CDR3 DNA reads as TGTGCCAGCGAGCGAGGGGGCGCCATGAACACTGAAGCTTTCTTT.

The rearrangement uses TRBV5-1 and TRBJ1-1; D remains ambiguous. CDR3 size: 14 residues. In germline, CDR1 is SGHRS, CDR2 YFSETQ. The V end lost 0 bases, the J end lost 1 base, and 7 bases lay between the germline ends. The CDR3 loop is CASSLDGGNTEAFF. The CDR3 nucleotides read TGCGCCAGCAGCTTGGATGGCGGGAACACTGAAGCTTTCTTT.

The rearrangement joins TRBV29-1 to TRBJ2-7, with 9 bases matching TRBD2. The V segment lost 4 bases and the J segment 4 bases; nucleotides outside the gene matches: 14. This CDR3 region has 16 residues. CDR1 SQVTM and CDR2 ANQGSEA come from the germline V gene. CDR3 sequence: CSVAPYSGGKKYEQYF. The CDR3 coding sequence is TGCAGCGTTGCCCCTTATAGCGGGGGAAAGAAATACGAGCAGTACTTC.

The chain uses TRBV7-9 and TRBJ1-6, with D perhaps TRBD1 (6 bases). The CDR3 covers 15 residues. CDR1 is SEHNR and CDR2 is FQNEAQ in the germline V gene (reference sequence). V gave up 1 base and J gave up 4 bases, with 8 bases separating them. Here the CDR3 reads CASSLDGQYNSPLHF. CDR3 nucleotides: TGTGCCAGCAGCTTAGATGGACAGTATAATTCACCCCTCCACTTT.